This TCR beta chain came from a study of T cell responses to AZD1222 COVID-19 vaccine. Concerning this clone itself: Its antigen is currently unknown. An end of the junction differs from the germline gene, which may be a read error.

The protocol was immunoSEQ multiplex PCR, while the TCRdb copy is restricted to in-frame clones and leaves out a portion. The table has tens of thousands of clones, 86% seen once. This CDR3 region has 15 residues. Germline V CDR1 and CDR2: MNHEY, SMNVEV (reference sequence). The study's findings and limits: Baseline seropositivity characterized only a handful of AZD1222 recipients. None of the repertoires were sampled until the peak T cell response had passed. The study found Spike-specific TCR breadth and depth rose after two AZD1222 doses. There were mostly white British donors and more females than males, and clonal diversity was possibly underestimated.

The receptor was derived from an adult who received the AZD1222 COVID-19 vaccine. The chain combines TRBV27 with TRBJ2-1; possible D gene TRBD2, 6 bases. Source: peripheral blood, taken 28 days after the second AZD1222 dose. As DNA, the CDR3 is TGTGCCAGCAGCTTATCAGGGACTCGAAAAAATGAGCAGTTCTTC. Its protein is CASSLSGTRKNEQFF.